This TCR beta chain was identified during a study of T cells after yellow fever vaccination. Findings and limits, study-wide: Clonotypes shared by both compartments, CD4 and CD8, made up a small share.

TCRdb re-analysed the 5' RACE reads in MiXCR, keeping a single row per CDR3 protein. This sample has fewer than 500,000 distinct CDR3 sequences, with roughly a sixth found just once. A word on this clonotype: Its antigen remains unknown.

Germline assignment: CDR1 MGHRA and CDR2 YSYEKL. CDR3 length: 17 amino acids. V was pared by 2 bases and J by 4 bases, with 18 bases between. V gene TRBV4-1 combines with J gene TRBJ1-5, with unresolved D. This TCR derives from a young man who received the YFV17D yellow fever vaccine. The sample was PBMCs, taken before the yellow fever booster vaccination. The DNA for the CDR3 is TGCGCCAGCAGCCAACCCTCTGCGCCGGGATGGAATCAGCCCCAGCATTTT. Its protein product is CASSQPSAPGWNQPQHF.